This entry describes one T cell receptor (beta chain). The antigen this receptor binds is unknown. There are no base qualities to consult, and no much larger clone falls within one base. The sample comes from a study of CD8 T cells in ankylosing spondylitis (dated by TCRdb to 2015 to 2018). Study-level background: The study set out to find disease-linked TCR variants by profiling T cell receptor beta repertoires in ankylosing spondylitis patients and healthy donors. Peripheral blood was sampled, and synovial fluid was also collected from ankylosing spondylitis patients. In total, the full study cohort was made up of 95 to 110 healthy donors and 25 or so ankylosing spondylitis patients.

Results the study describes overall, beyond this receptor: Blood from ankylosing spondylitis patients appeared to be characterized by a TCR beta motif composed of under 10 highly homologous amino acid variants. A CD8+ phenotype was shown by the disease-linked clones, which were found at relatively low frequencies in peripheral blood. Some of the motif variants had been reported before in the synovial fluid and blood of reactive arthritis patients, a finding that suggests common disease-initiation mechanisms. Significant enrichment of the disease-linked clones was reported in matched synovial fluid samples from ankylosing spondylitis patients.

From its cysteine to its phenylalanine, the CDR3 spans 14 amino acids. Only the CDR3 DNA is retained, 42 bases long and in frame from the first base. Trimming takes 8 bases from V and 2 bases from J, and the germline ends sit 12 bases apart. CDR1 and CDR2, looked up from the germline V gene (reference sequence), are LGHDT and YNNKEL. The data were produced on an Illumina HiSeq 2500. Quantitative 5'-RACE with molecular barcodes was the method used to prepare the TCR beta libraries. The study's own analysis went as follows. Disease-linked TCR variants were identified with a new computational method built on a probabilistic model of VDJ rearrangement. TCRdb reprocessing: public reads trimmed at Q25 with fastp, clones called with MiXCR, in-frame beta chains kept. CDR3 protein duplicates are merged, each entry listing the most common genes and DNA. TCRdb assigned the V and J calls; the authors' analysis was not used. Counted in this sample were 500,000 to 650,000 distinct CDR3 sequences; less than 6% of them appeared once. Under 4.5% of the sample goes to the ten largest clones.

The receptor was isolated from a male donor with ankylosing spondylitis. Recombination linked TRBV3-1 to TRBJ2-2; the D gene is not confidently resolved. The sequencing sample was made of blood, either unsorted or a sorted T cell fraction (not recorded which). Read as DNA, the sequence is TGTGCCAGCGAGTTGGGGTTCAACACCGGGGAGCTGTTTTTT. This sequence encodes CASELGFNTGELFF.